This TCR beta chain emerged from a study of shared T cell receptors in the human thymus. V was cut by 5 bases and J by 4 bases, with 18 bases left in between. Germline CDR1 reads SGHRS; CDR2 reads YFSETQ. The CDR3 contains 16 residues. Sequenced by immunoSEQ multiplex PCR; TCRdb stores in-frame clones only, minus some. Found here are approximately 730,000 clones, roughly 88% of them singletons; the top ten hold about 0.011%. The same sample was also studied in work on human thymus T cells. From that study: The study used thymus tissue resected during corrective heart surgery.

Sequenced material: thymocytes. The sequence derives from a girl under three years old with a congenital heart defect. The rearrangement uses TRBV5-1 and TRBJ1-4; possible D gene TRBD1, 5 bases. The CDR3 region is CASRNPTDSLNEKLFF. For the CDR3, the DNA is TGCGCCAGCAGAAACCCCACCGACAGCCTTAATGAAAAACTGTTTTTT. The entire variable domain, with the rest obtained from reference TRBV5-1 and TRBJ1-4, is as follows: KAGVTQTPRYLIKTRGQQVTLSCSPISGHRSVSWYQQTPGQGLQFLFEYFSETQRNKGNFPGRFSGRQFSNSRSEMNVSTLELGDSALYLCASRNPTDSLNEKLFFGSGTQLSVL.